This TCR beta chain was sequenced in a study of OX40 agonist ivuxolimab in advanced cancers. Study details: In this trial design, patients received ivuxolimab intravenously at 0.01 to 10 mg/kg every 2 weeks. General study results and limits: Among the lowest peripheral clonal expansion occurred in 0.1-3.0 mg/kg partial responders.

Patients had blood sampled at baseline and again on cycle 4 day 1 and cycle 7 day 1. This clone was counted between two and nine times. Its antigen remains unknown. CDR3 length: 14 residues. Between the trimmed V and J ends, which lost 3 bases and 0 bases, there was a span of 7 bases. TCRdb's table, derived via immunoSEQ multiplex PCR, lists solely in-frame clones and lacks some. The sample has around 100,000 clones; 70% to 90% are singletons. Sample: CD4+ or CD8+ T cells sorted from blood, taken in a trial of the OX40 agonist ivuxolimab. The receptor's source is an adult with an advanced solid tumor such as melanoma, head and neck, liver or kidney cancer. The J gene is TRBJ2-3, the V gene TRBV23-1, with no clear D. TRBV23-1 is flagged as an ORF with uncertain function. In nucleotides, the CDR3 is TGCGCCAGCAGTCATGCTACTAGCACAGATACGCAGTATTTT. Translation gives CASSHATSTDTQYF.